Below are 13 T cell receptor beta chains sequenced from a single sample in a study of identical twins listed by TCRdb under 2016. Libraries came from 5' RACE. The run used an Illumina HiSeq 2000. TCRdb reanalyzed the raw reads on its own, using fastp at Q25 for trimming and MiXCR for clone calling, and kept in-frame beta chains. Rows with a matching CDR3 protein are joined into one entry that keeps the most common DNA and genes. This sample gives hundreds of thousands of distinct CDR3 sequences in total; under 25% of them show up just once. The ten largest clones capture approximately 0.5% of the sample. These data were also filed under a second study, of yellow fever vaccine responses in identical twins.

Source material: CD4+ T cells sorted from blood. Every receptor here comes from a woman aged 18-29 years in good health.

V gene TRBV3-1 combines with J gene TRBJ2-7; 14 nucleotides match TRBD2. CDR1 is LGHDT, CDR2 YNNKEL, per germline (reference sequence). This CDR3 comprises 16 residues. After removal of 1 base from V and 3 bases from J, the junction contained 2 bases not matched to a gene. The CDR3 DNA reads TGTGCCAGCAGCCAAGGACTAGCGGGAGGGTACTACGAGCAGTACTTC. Translated: CASSQGLAGGYYEQYF.

This clonotype has just one count. The V call is TRBV20-1, the J call TRBJ1-5, with a possible D match to TRBD1 (5 bases). The ends were cut back, 3 bases at V and 0 bases at J, with 12 bases in the middle. This CDR3 comprises 15 residues. Per germline, CDR1 DFQATT and CDR2 SNEGSKA (reference sequence). CDR3 region: CSASGEGYSNQPQHF. In nucleotides, the CDR3 is TGCAGTGCTAGTGGCGAGGGGTATAGCAATCAGCCCCAGCATTTT.

This chain connects TRBV6-1 to TRBJ2-1; no clear D. This CDR3 is 15 amino acids long. The germline CDR1 and CDR2 sequences are MNHNS and SASEGT. The V and J ends lost 4 bases and 1 base respectively, with 11 bases between them. CDR3 sequence (DNA): TGTGCCAGCAGTGGAATAGCTCGGTCCTACAATGAGCAGTTCTTC. Translating gives CASSGIARSYNEQFF.

This chain links TRBV29-1 with TRBJ2-2; possible D gene TRBD1, 6 bases. The V end was cut by 6 bases, the J end by 1 base, with 12 bases between. The germline V gene encodes CDR1 SQVTM and CDR2 ANQGSEA. The CDR3 is 14 residues long. CDR3 nucleotide sequence: TGCAGCGTCACCGGGACAAAGAACACCGGGGAGCTGTTTTTT. Encoded protein: CSVTGTKNTGELFF.

In DNA form, the CDR3 reads TGCGCCAGCAGCCAACTCGGGGCCTACAATGAGCAGTTCTTC. Encoded protein: CASSQLGAYNEQFF. The rearrangement uses TRBV4-1 and TRBJ2-1, with D maybe TRBD2 (5 bases). Per germline, CDR1 MGHRA and CDR2 YSYEKL. The CDR3 runs to 14 residues. Trimming shortened V by 2 bases and J by 2 bases, and 7 bases separated the two germline ends.

In its sample, this clonotype was seen a few times. The chain combines TRBV12-3 or TRBV12-4 with TRBJ2-2; D unresolved. The CDR3 has 14 residues. V was cut by 5 bases and J by 6 bases, with 13 bases left in between. The CDR3 DNA reads as TGTGCCAGCAGTCCTGTTGGGGTTCCCGGGGAGCTGTTTTTT. It translates to CASSPVGVPGELFF.

CDR3 nucleotide sequence: TGTGCCAGCAGCCAAAGCCTCAGCTTCTTGGGCAATGAGCAGTTCTTC. This encodes CASSQSLSFLGNEQFF. The V call is TRBV3-1, the J call TRBJ2-1; D is uncertain. Germline-derived CDR1 and CDR2 are LGHDT and YNNKEL (reference sequence). The CDR3 is 16 residues long. The V and J ends lost 2 bases and 6 bases respectively, with 17 bases between them.

The chain has TRBV5-1 and TRBJ2-5; D uncertain. The CDR3 runs 15 residues. Germline V lookup: CDR1 SGHRS, CDR2 YFSETQ. Trimming left V 1 base short and J 0 bases short, with 10 bases between. CDR3 bases: TGCGCCAGCAGCTTGAGAGGTCAGGACCAAGAGACCCAGTACTTC. Protein: CASSLRGQDQETQYF.

This clonotype was seen only a few times. The chain couples TRBV24-1 to TRBJ2-1; tentatively, D is TRBD1 (6 bases). Trimming removed 5 bases at V and 1 base at J, with 20 bases between. Per germline, CDR1 KGHDR and CDR2 SFDVKD. There are 18 residues in the CDR3. CDR3 protein: CATSATPIGGVSYNEQFF. The CDR3 nucleotides are TGTGCCACCAGTGCCACTCCGATAGGGGGTGTATCCTACAATGAGCAGTTCTTC.

There are a few counts of this clonotype. The V gene is TRBV6-5, the J gene TRBJ2-3, with TRBD2 identical over 14 bases. Germline V CDR1 and CDR2: MNHEY, SVGAGI. Trimming cost V 4 bases and J 4 bases; bases outside gene matches: 4. This CDR3 contains 16 residues. The CDR3 is CASSFPTSGGADTQYF. CDR3 coding DNA: TGTGCCAGCAGTTTCCCGACTAGCGGGGGGGCAGATACGCAGTATTTT.

This clonotype has ten or more counts. At one boundary the junction diverges from the germline segment, which might be a read error. The rearrangement uses TRBV7-9 and TRBJ1-1, with D perhaps matching TRBD1 (6 bases). The CDR3 spans 14 residues. Per germline, CDR1 SEHNR and CDR2 FQNEAQ (reference sequence). In nucleotides, the CDR3 is TGCGCCAGCAGCTTGGGGGCAGCGAACACTGAAGCTTTCTTT. Its protein product is CASSLGAANTEAFF.

Turning to this clonotype: Mismatch with germline at one junction end may stem from a read error. The chain is built from TRBV5-8 and TRBJ2-2; D not resolved. The CDR3 length is 14 residues. CDR1 SGHTS and CDR2 YDEGEE come from the germline V gene. CDR3 sequence: CAISPGSITGELFF. CDR3 nucleotide sequence: TGTGCCATCAGCCCCGGTTCCATTACCGGGGAGCTGTTTTTT.

This clonotype appeared a few times. The gene calls are TRBV5-5 and TRBJ2-7; D is possibly TRBD1 or TRBD2 (5 bases each). Germline V CDR1 and CDR2: SGHKS, YYEKEE (reference sequence). Trimming took off 0 bases at V and 3 bases at J, with 13 bases between the two ends. The CDR3 runs to 15 residues. CDR3 DNA sequence: TGTGCCAGCAGCTTGGGGGGGTGGGGTAGCTACGAGCAGTACTTC. Encoded protein: CASSLGGWGSYEQYF.